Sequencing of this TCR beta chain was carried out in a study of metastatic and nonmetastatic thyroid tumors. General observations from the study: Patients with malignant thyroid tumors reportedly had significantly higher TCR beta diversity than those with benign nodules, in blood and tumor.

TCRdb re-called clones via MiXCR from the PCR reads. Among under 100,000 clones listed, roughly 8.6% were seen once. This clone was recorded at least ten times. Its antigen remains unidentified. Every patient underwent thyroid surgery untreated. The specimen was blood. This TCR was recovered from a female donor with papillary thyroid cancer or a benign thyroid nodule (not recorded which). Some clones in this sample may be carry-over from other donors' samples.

The CDR3 nucleotides read TGTGCCAGCAGCCGGGACAGGGATCAGCCCCAGCATTTT. This translates into CASSRDRDQPQHF. V is TRBV7-3 and J is TRBJ1-5; TRBD1 matches at 9 bases. Trimming took 5 bases from V and 5 from J; bases not matched to a gene: 1. The CDR3 consists of 13 residues. Germline V gene sequence: CDR1 SGHTA, CDR2 FQGTGA. Drawing the rest from reference TRBV7-3 and TRBJ1-5, the complete variable domain is GAGVSQTPSNKVTEKGKYVELRCDPISGHTALYWYRQSLGQGPEFLIYFQGTGAADDSGLPNDRFFAVRPEGSVSTLKIQRTERGDSAVYLCASSRDRDQPQHFGDGTRLSIL.